Shown below are 4 T cell receptor beta chains from a single sample sequenced in a study of T cell repertoires in cytomegalovirus infection. MiXCR was run by TCRdb on the reads, yielding one entry per CDR3 protein. Of about 310,000 distinct CDR3 sequences in the sample, 15% to 20% are singletons; the top ten hold around 13%. Sequencing input: PBMCs. These receptors were obtained from a human donor in good health (CMV status not recorded). Some clones in this sample may be carry-over from other donors' samples.

This clonotype was counted only a few times. V usage is TRBV6-1 and J usage is TRBJ1-1; 8 bases fit TRBD1. Germline-derived CDR1 and CDR2 are MNHNS and SASEGT. The junction had 9 bases not matched to a gene; V was cut back by 6 bases and J by 0 bases. This CDR3 is built from 16 residues. This chain's CDR3 is CASSSDRGAMNTEAFF. In DNA, the CDR3 is TGTGCCAGCAGCTCTGACAGGGGCGCCATGAACACTGAAGCTTTCTTT.

This clonotype was recorded many times. The V and J genes are TRBV7-2 and TRBJ2-3, with D perhaps TRBD2 (6 bases). This CDR3 region has 16 residues. V was clipped by 4 bases and J by 6 bases, with 20 bases between them. Germline V gene data show CDR1 as SGHTA and CDR2 as FQGNSA. CDR3 sequence reads: CASSSSWGGEADTQYF. CDR3 sequence (DNA): TGTGCCAGCAGCTCCTCTTGGGGCGGGGAGGCGGATACGCAGTATTTT. Filled out from reference TRBV7-2 and TRBJ2-3, the complete variable domain reads GAGVSQSPSNKVTEKGKDVELRCDPISGHTALYWYRQSLGQGLEFLIYFQGNSAPDKSGLPSDRFSAERTGGSVSTLTIQRTQQEDSAVYLCASSSSWGGEADTQYFGPGTRLTVL.

The table lists this clonotype with many counts. The chain employs TRBV7-2 and TRBJ2-7, with 7 bases identical to TRBD2. CDR3 length: 16 residues. The germline gives CDR1 SGHTA, CDR2 FQGNSA. With V trimmed by 3 bases and J by 3 bases, 11 bases remained unmatched. For the CDR3, the DNA is TGTGCCAGCAGCTTCAGATCGGGGACTACTCTCTACGAGCAGTACTTC. Its translation is CASSFRSGTTLYEQYF. Complete variable domain (other parts from reference TRBV7-2 and TRBJ2-7): GAGVSQSPSNKVTEKGKDVELRCDPISGHTALYWYRQSLGQGLEFLIYFQGNSAPDKSGLPSDRFSAERTGGSVSTLTIQRTQQEDSAVYLCASSFRSGTTLYEQYFGPGTRLTVT.

This clonotype was picked up a small number of times. The chain links TRBV10-3 to TRBJ1-5; D not resolved. V lost 0 bases to trimming and J lost 1 base, with 7 bases between them. CDR1 is ENHRY, CDR2 SYGVKD, per germline. CDR3 length: 15 amino acids. CDR3 coding DNA: TGTGCCATCAGTGAGTCAACATCAAGCAATCAGCCCCAGCATTTT. Its protein product is CAISESTSSNQPQHF.